Below, 7 T cell receptor beta chains from the same sample are listed, as sequenced in a study of T cell repertoires in cytomegalovirus infection. TCRdb reanalysed the reads using MiXCR and keeps one entry per CDR3 protein. Here the sample spans 450,000 to 650,000 distinct CDR3 sequences, about 25% being singletons. Material: PBMCs. These receptors were taken from a human donor in good health (CMV status not recorded). Some clones in this sample may be carry-over from other donors' samples.

This clonotype showed up just a few times. This chain uses TRBV5-6 with TRBJ1-1; D uncertain. V was trimmed by 5 bases and J by 1 base, leaving 9 bases between them. Germline loops: CDR1 SGHDT, CDR2 YYEEEE. The CDR3 is made up of 13 amino acids. This CDR3 is CASRLNWNTEAFF. The CDR3 bases are TGTGCCAGCAGGCTAAACTGGAACACTGAAGCTTTCTTT. The variable domain in full, with the rest retrieved from reference TRBV5-6 and TRBJ1-1, is DAGVTQSPTHLIKTRGQQVTLRCSPKSGHDTVSWYQQALGQGPQFIFQYYEEEERQRGNFPDRFSGHQFPNYSSELNVNALLLGDSALYLCASRLNWNTEAFFGQGTRLTVV.

This clonotype appeared a few times. This rearrangement joins TRBV15 to TRBJ2-1; 9 positions agree with TRBD1. The V segment lost 1 base and the J segment 8 bases; nucleotides outside the gene matches: 9. This CDR3 has 16 amino acids. Germline assignment: CDR1 LNHNV and CDR2 YYDKDF (reference sequence). CDR3 DNA sequence: TGTGCCACCAGCAGAGCGGGACAGGGAAAGATCCATGAGCAGTTCTTC. Its protein product is CATSRAGQGKIHEQFF.

This clonotype has ten or more counts. The rearrangement uses TRBV7-2 and TRBJ2-7; no clear D. The V gene lost 10 bases and the J gene lost 1 base, with 11 bases spanning the gap. This CDR3 has 12 residues. The germline CDR1 and CDR2 sequences are SGHTA and FQGNSA. CDR3 loop: CAIIDGSYEQYF. In DNA, the CDR3 is TGTGCCATCATCGACGGTTCCTACGAGCAGTACTTC.

This clonotype occurred a few times. The genes are TRBV6-2 or TRBV6-3 and TRBJ1-5; 7 bases are a match to TRBD1. Germline lookup yields CDR1 MNHEY and CDR2 SVGEGT. The CDR3 consists of 19 residues. J lost 4 bases, V lost 0 bases, and 15 bases had no gene match. The CDR3 sequence is CASSYSISRPGQQNQPQHF. The CDR3 DNA reads as TGTGCCAGCAGTTACTCGATTTCCCGCCCGGGACAGCAAAATCAGCCCCAGCATTTT.

This sequence joins TRBV20-1 and TRBJ2-7, with 9 nucleotides matching TRBD1. V was pared by 4 bases and J by 3 bases, with 4 bases of the junction left unmatched. The CDR3 is 13 amino acids. The germline gives CDR1 DFQATT, CDR2 SNEGSKA (reference sequence). CDR3 sequence (DNA): TGCAGTGCTACCACAGGGGGCGTCTACGAGCAGTACTTC. This sequence encodes CSATTGGVYEQYF.

The chain joins TRBV6-1 to TRBJ2-1; possibly TRBD2 for D (5 bases). Trimming stripped 5 bases from V and 8 bases from J, with 16 bases between. Looked up from germline, CDR1 is MNHNS and CDR2 is SASEGT. The CDR3 length is 14 residues. The CDR3 spells CASSRYKVRDEQFF. Written as DNA, the CDR3 is TGTGCCAGCAGTCGTTATAAAGTGCGGGATGAGCAGTTCTTC.

CDR3 in amino acids: CASSQATVPYDGYTF. The CDR3 DNA reads as TGCGCCAGCAGCCAAGCTACAGTCCCCTACGATGGCTACACCTTC. The rearrangement links TRBV4-1 to TRBJ1-2, with D unclear. The germline V gene has CDR1 MGHRA and CDR2 YSYEKL. Trimming removed 1 base from V and 6 bases from J, with 15 bases in between. CDR3 length: 15 amino acids.